The sequence of this T cell receptor (beta chain) was determined in a study of cytomegalovirus exposure and HLA in healthy donors. Whole-study context: Within the Caucasian-associated ancestry cluster were around 80% of the 350 to 400 genotyped donors.

The CDR3 has 13 amino acids. With 4 bases removed from V and 8 bases from J, the gap between germline ends came to 11 bases. Germline values: CDR1 SGHVS, CDR2 FQNEAQ. Comments on this clone: Its antigen remains unidentified.

General study results and limits: Segments of the TCR beta V type were, in most cases, productive about 90% or about 30% of the time in an earlier analysis. HLA-A and HLA-B allele assignments for most subjects were reportedly predicted accurately using TCR beta sequences. The study had only CMV serostatus as immune exposure information.

The PCR contained 60 Vbeta and 13 Jbeta primers. Sequencing was performed with immunoSEQ multiplex PCR; in TCRdb, only in-frame clones are kept and a portion is missing. The table shows about 36,000 clones, with more than 60% occurring only once. Sequences were obtained from PBMCs. The chain couples TRBV7-8 to TRBJ2-2, with unresolved D. This clonotype was sampled from a man aged 30-40 years in good health and CMV-seronegative. DNA of the CDR3: TGTGCCAGCAGCTCTAGAAATGTTGGGGAGCTGTTTTTT. The encoded protein is CASSSRNVGELFF.